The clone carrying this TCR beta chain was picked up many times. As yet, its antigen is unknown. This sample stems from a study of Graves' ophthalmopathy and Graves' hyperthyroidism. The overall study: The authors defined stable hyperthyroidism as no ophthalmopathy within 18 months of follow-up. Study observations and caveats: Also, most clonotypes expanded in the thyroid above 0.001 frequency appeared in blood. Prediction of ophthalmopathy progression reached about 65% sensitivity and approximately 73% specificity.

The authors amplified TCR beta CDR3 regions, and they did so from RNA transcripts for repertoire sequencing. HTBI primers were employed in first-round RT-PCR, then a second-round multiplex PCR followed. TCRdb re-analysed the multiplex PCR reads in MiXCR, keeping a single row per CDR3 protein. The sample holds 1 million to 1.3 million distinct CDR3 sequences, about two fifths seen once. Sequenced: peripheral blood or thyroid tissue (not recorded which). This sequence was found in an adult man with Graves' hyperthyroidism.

The CDR3 sequence is CATSRDRQHLATYGYTF. CDR3 nucleotide sequence: TGTGCCACCAGCAGAGATAGGCAGCATCTGGCAACGTATGGCTACACCTTC. This chain links TRBV15 with TRBJ1-2; D gene unclear. This CDR3 has 17 amino acids. Trimming cost V 0 bases and J 5 bases, with 19 bases left between them. The V gene's germline CDR1 is LNHNV and CDR2 YYDKDF (reference sequence).